This TCR beta chain was identified in a study of vaccination and CD4 T cells after COVID-19. About this clonotype: What it binds is not known.

Deletions cut 6 bases from V and 1 base from J, with 9 bases between. The CDR3 is made up of 13 amino acids. The germline V gene encodes CDR1 MNHEY and CDR2 SVGAGI. The assay that was used to sequence DNA from cultured CD4+ T cells was the Oncomine TCR Beta short-read assay. TCRdb re-called the PCR reads through MiXCR, storing one row per CDR3 protein. Of 20,000 to 30,000 distinct CDR3 sequences listed, less than 50% are singletons. As to treatment: roughly 11-day PBMC culture with coronavirus spike peptide pools or control peptides (ViraFEST assay). A negative selection step was used to isolate CD4+ T cells once culture had run for 10 days.

V and J are TRBV6-5 and TRBJ1-1; the D is unclear. Sequenced sample: CD4+ T cells from blood, cultured in vitro. This clonotype originated in a human donor who had recovered from COVID-19. The CDR3 DNA follows: TGTGCCAGCAGGTTACTGAGGAACACTGAAGCTTTCTTT. This translates into CASRLLRNTEAFF.